This TCR beta chain was retrieved from a study of blood T cell repertoires in COVID-19. Study-wide background: Sites across the United States, Italy and Spain contributed samples from acute and convalescent COVID-19. Sources were T cells, B-cell-depleted T cells, or PBMCs; the material itself was cDNA or gDNA.

Original analysis: Counts of nucleated cells, estimated from reference gene primer amplification, were obtained. Method: immunoSEQ multiplex PCR; TCRdb's copy keeps in-frame clones and lacks some. V and J calls plus clone size are reproduced from that table; the DNA served to infer D and trimming. This sample carries around 30,000 clones, 80% to 90% of them seen once, and the ten largest clones take roughly 9.1%. Trimming pared 6 bases from V and 3 bases from J, leaving 11 bases between. The CDR3 is made up of 13 amino acids. CDR1 and CDR2 (germline): MNHEY, SVGAGI. The genes are TRBV6-5 and TRBJ1-2; weak D call: TRBD1 (6 bases). The sequenced material came from peripheral blood. The sequence derives from a man between 60 and 75 years old with acute or convalescent COVID-19. The CDR3 coding sequence is TGTGCCAGCAGCCCAGGGGAGTACTATGGCTACACCTTC. It encodes CASSPGEYYGYTF.